This T cell receptor beta chain was sequenced in a study of T-cell reconstitution after alpha-beta-depleted transplantation in children. This sample's TCRbeta library carried unique molecular identifier barcodes. TCRdb used MiXCR to reprocess the PCR reads, holding one entry per CDR3 protein. The sample carries some 200,000 distinct CDR3 sequences, roughly 6.5% recorded once. General study results and limits: Alpha-beta T cells present about two months after transplant were reported to originate from several hundred expanded graft clones.

The V gene lost 0 bases and the J gene lost 7 bases, with 16 bases spanning the gap. This CDR3 is built from 15 residues. Per germline, CDR1 DFQATT and CDR2 SNEGSKA (reference sequence). This clonotype was recorded at least ten times. The antigen is undetermined. This clonotype was obtained from a girl under three years old with combined immunodeficiency, due to receive a stem cell transplant. Sequencing was performed on PBMCs, taken before TCRalphabeta/CD19-depleted stem cell transplant. The chain has TRBV20-1 and TRBJ2-1, with D tentatively TRBD2 (5 bases). The CDR3 DNA follows: TGCAGTGCTAGAGATTGGAGGACCTCCGGGAATGAGCAGTTCTTC. Translated: CSARDWRTSGNEQFF.